These 27 T cell receptor beta chains originate from one sample sequenced in a study of T cell repertoires in cytomegalovirus infection. The antigens for these receptors are not known. MiXCR, run by TCRdb on the reads, gives a single entry per CDR3 protein. The top ten clones hold over 12% of a sample with about 920,000 distinct CDR3 sequences, roughly 30% of them seen once. The sequencing used cultured CD8+ T cells from PBMCs, collected from culture after CMV antigen stimulation. Every receptor here comes from a human donor in good health (CMV status not recorded). Some clones in this sample may be carry-over from other donors' samples.

The genes are TRBV2 and TRBJ2-7; 7 nucleotides match TRBD2. V shed 4 bases, J shed 3 bases, and the junction held 6 bases outside the gene matches. The CDR3 totals 14 residues. Germline lookup yields CDR1 SNHLY and CDR2 FYNNEI. The CDR3 sequence: CASSGREENYEQYF. For the CDR3, the DNA is TGTGCCAGCAGTGGCCGGGAGGAAAACTACGAGCAGTACTTC.

The chain uses TRBV7-6 and TRBJ2-1, with a possible D match to TRBD2 (6 bases). Germline-derived CDR1 and CDR2 are SGHVS and FNYEAQ. The CDR3 runs 17 residues. The V gene lost 4 bases and the J gene lost 9 bases, with 25 bases spanning the gap. The CDR3 DNA sequence: TGTGCCAGCAGCTGGAGACGGGAAGCCCGTCTCGGGGGTGAGCAGTTCTTC. Residues: CASSWRREARLGGEQFF.

In its sample, this clonotype was seen many times. This chain links TRBV7-2 with TRBJ1-2, with no clear D. CDR1 is SGHTA, CDR2 FQGNSA, per germline. The CDR3 sequence is 13 residues long. Trimming left V 1 base short and J 4 bases short, with 7 bases between. This CDR3 is CASSLGQIYGYTF. The CDR3 DNA reads TGTGCCAGCAGCTTAGGGCAGATCTATGGCTACACCTTC.

Regarding this clonotype: Its ends do not fully match the called genes, so a read error is possible. The rearrangement joins TRBV4-1 to TRBJ1-2, with 11 bases aligning to TRBD1. CDR3 length: 16 residues. Germline CDR1 and CDR2: MGHRA and YSYEKL. CDR3 bases: TGTGCCAGCAGCCAAGATGGGGACAGGGGGTCCTATGGCTACACCTTC. It encodes CASSQDGDRGSYGYTF.

The chain links TRBV7-6 to TRBJ2-1; the D call may be TRBD1 or TRBD2 (6 bases each). This CDR3 spans 15 amino acids. CDR1 and CDR2 (germline): SGHVS, FNYEAQ. The V end was cut by 5 bases, the J end by 7 bases, with 18 bases between. The CDR3 loop is CASSPRGARRNEQFF. CDR3 in DNA: TGTGCCAGCAGCCCAAGGGGGGCCCGGAGGAATGAGCAGTTCTTC.

This clonotype was counted only a few times. V gene TRBV4-3 combines with J gene TRBJ2-7; 8 bases are shared with TRBD1. With V trimmed by 4 bases and J by 3 bases, 17 bases remained unmatched. The CDR3 runs to 18 residues. Germline CDR1 is LGHNA and CDR2 is YSLEER. The CDR3 DNA is TGCGCCAGCAGCCTCACCCAGGGACAGGCACCGAAGCGCTACGAGCAGTACGTC. The encoded protein is CASSLTQGQAPKRYEQYV.

As DNA, the CDR3 is TGTGCCAGCAGCTGGACAGGGGGTATGGAAAAACTGTTTTTT. Its protein is CASSWTGGMEKLFF. This sequence joins TRBV5-5 and TRBJ1-4; TRBD1 matches 10 bases. The CDR3 is 14 amino acids. V gave up 3 bases and J gave up 8 bases; unmatched junction bases: 4. From germline, CDR1 is SGHKS and CDR2 YYEKEE (reference sequence).

This clonotype was counted a few times. This chain uses TRBV6-1 with TRBJ2-7; D may match TRBD1 or TRBD2 (5 bases each). V was clipped by 5 bases and J by 6 bases, with 20 bases between them. The CDR3 is made up of 15 amino acids. The germline V gene has CDR1 MNHNS and CDR2 SASEGT. The CDR3 region has the DNA TGTGCCAGCAGTCCGCATTTCAGGGAGAGGGGCGAGCAGTACTTC. Amino acid sequence: CASSPHFRERGEQYF.

CDR3 loop: CASSEALLLYGRGKGELFF. The CDR3 DNA follows: TGTGCCAGCAGTGAAGCGCTTCTTTTATATGGCCGAGGCAAGGGGGAACTGTTTTTT. The chain has TRBV2 and TRBJ1-4; D might be TRBD1 (6 bases). The CDR3 runs to 19 residues. Germline values: CDR1 SNHLY, CDR2 FYNNEI. V lost 0 bases, J lost 12 bases, and 29 bases lay in between.

A few counts support this clonotype. This chain links TRBV27 with TRBJ2-3; D unclear. Germline-derived CDR1 and CDR2 are MNHEY and SMNVEV (reference sequence). Trimming removed 4 bases from V and 5 bases from J, with 13 bases in between. CDR3 length equals 14 residues. As DNA, the CDR3 is TGTGCCAGCAGTTCCGAAATGGGCAGAGATACGCAGTATTTT. This sequence encodes CASSSEMGRDTQYF.

This chain uses TRBV15 with TRBJ2-1; possible D gene TRBD2, 5 bases. Germline CDR1 is LNHNV and CDR2 is YYDKDF (reference sequence). This CDR3 region has 12 residues. The ends were cut back, 4 bases at V and 6 bases at J, with 7 bases in the middle. This CDR3 reads CATSTGSNEQFF. The DNA of the CDR3 is TGTGCCACCAGCACGGGGAGCAATGAGCAGTTCTTC.

This chain connects TRBV7-9 to TRBJ2-1; maybe TRBD2 (5 bases). The germline V and J ends were trimmed by 5 bases and 8 bases, with 16 bases remaining between them. The germline gives CDR1 SEHNR, CDR2 FQNEAQ (reference sequence). The CDR3 sequence is 14 residues long. CDR3 region: CASSIPTGVHEQFF. The CDR3 DNA reads as TGTGCCAGCAGCATACCCACCGGGGTCCATGAGCAGTTCTTC.

This clonotype appeared a few times. The chain uses TRBV7-9 and TRBJ2-5; 9 positions agree with TRBD2. J lost 2 bases, V lost 4 bases, and 5 bases had no gene match. Germline CDR1 and CDR2: SEHNR and FQNEAQ (reference sequence). The CDR3 has 15 residues. CDR3 nucleotides: TGTGCCAGCAGCTCATTTAGCGGGGGACAAGAGACCCAGTACTTC. It translates to CASSSFSGGQETQYF.

In its sample, this clonotype was seen a few times. The chain carries TRBV20-1 and TRBJ1-2; possible D gene TRBD1, 5 bases. V lost 2 bases and J lost 4, with 11 bases in between. The CDR3 contains 13 residues. Per germline, CDR1 DFQATT and CDR2 SNEGSKA (reference sequence). The CDR3 nucleotides are TGCAGTGCTAGATACAGGTTACCCTATGGCTACACCTTC. It encodes CSARYRLPYGYTF.

This clonotype was seen only a few times. The chain uses TRBV11-2 and TRBJ2-5; D is unclear. CDR3 length: 13 residues. Per germline, CDR1 SGHAT and CDR2 FQNNGV. The ends were cut back, 5 bases at V and 9 bases at J, with 16 bases in the middle. The CDR3, as DNA: TGTGCCAGCAGCCCTGGACGGGCAATGGCCCAGTACTTC. It translates to CASSPGRAMAQYF.

This chain uses TRBV29-1 with TRBJ1-4; D remains unclear. CDR1 and CDR2 from the germline V gene are SQVTM and ANQGSEA. V lost 0 bases and J lost 0, with 11 bases in between. The CDR3 is made up of 16 amino acids. The CDR3 loop is CSVEEGTGSTNEKLFF. The CDR3 DNA follows: TGCAGCGTTGAAGAAGGAACGGGGTCAACTAATGAAAAACTGTTTTTT.

V usage is TRBV19 and J usage is TRBJ1-1, with D maybe TRBD1 (5 bases). Trimming shortened V by 3 bases and J by 0 bases, and 14 bases separated the two germline ends. The CDR3 is 16 amino acids. In germline, CDR1 is LNHDA, CDR2 SQIVND (reference sequence). The CDR3 nucleotides are TGTGCCAGTAGTATCCCTCCAGGGACCATGAACACTGAAGCTTTCTTT. As protein: CASSIPPGTMNTEAFF.

J is TRBJ1-4 and V is TRBV2, with no clear D. CDR3 length: 14 amino acids. In germline, CDR1 is SNHLY, CDR2 FYNNEI. V lost 3 bases, J lost 5 bases, and 10 bases lay in between. This chain's CDR3 is CASSDEGGNEKLFF. The CDR3 DNA sequence: TGTGCCAGCAGTGACGAGGGAGGGAATGAAAAACTGTTTTTT. Full variable domain (outside the CDR3, taken from reference TRBV2 and TRBJ1-4): EPEVTQTPSHQVTQMGQEVILRCVPISNHLYFYWYRQILGQKVEFLVSFYNNEISEKSEIFDDQFSVERPDGSNFTLKIRSTKLEDSAMYFCASSDEGGNEKLFFGSGTQLSVL.

This chain connects TRBV27 to TRBJ1-6; 9 bases line up with TRBD1. With 4 bases clipped from V and 10 bases from J, the junction kept 5 bases outside the gene matches. The germline gives CDR1 MNHEY, CDR2 SMNVEV (reference sequence). CDR3 length: 14 amino acids. CDR3 nucleotide sequence: TGTGCCAGCAGTTCGGGACAGGGAGGCTCACCCCTCCACTTT. Protein sequence: CASSSGQGGSPLHF.

This clonotype has at least ten counts. The chain joins TRBV12-3 or TRBV12-4 to TRBJ2-3, with D perhaps TRBD2 (5 bases). The CDR3 spans 14 residues. V was cut by 7 bases and J by 1 base, with 12 bases left in between. The CDR3 sequence is CASTLAGGTDTQYF. CDR3 nucleotides: TGTGCCAGCACCTTGGCGGGCGGCACAGATACGCAGTATTTT.

The chain couples TRBV5-4 to TRBJ1-2; a weak D match, TRBD1 (5 bases). V lost 6 bases and J 2 bases, leaving 14 bases between the germline ends. This CDR3 has 14 amino acids. Looked up from germline, CDR1 is SGHNT and CDR2 is YYREEE (reference sequence). CDR3 amino acids: CASTPSGANYGYTF. The DNA of the CDR3 is TGTGCCAGCACCCCCTCCGGGGCCAACTATGGCTACACCTTC. The whole variable domain, filled in from reference TRBV5-4 and TRBJ1-2, reads ETGVTQSPTHLIKTRGQQVTLRCSSQSGHNTVSWYQQALGQGPQFIFQYYREEENGRGNFPPRFSGLQFPNYSSELNVNALELDDSALYLCASTPSGANYGYTFGSGTRLTVV.

This clonotype was recorded many times. V gene TRBV9 combines with J gene TRBJ2-1, with TRBD2 as a possible D gene (6 bases). Trimming left V 0 bases short and J 4 bases short, with 14 bases between. The CDR3 is 16 amino acids. Germline loops: CDR1 SGDLS, CDR2 YYNGEE. In nucleotides, the CDR3 is TGTGCCAGCAGCGTAGAGGCCGGGCGGGGTTACAATGAGCAGTTCTTC. It is translated as CASSVEAGRGYNEQFF.

The chain recombines TRBV7-8 with TRBJ1-1, with D hard to call. V lost 1 base and J lost 0, with 12 bases in between. The germline V gene encodes CDR1 SGHVS and CDR2 FQNEAQ. The CDR3 is 16 amino acids. In nucleotides, the CDR3 is TGTGCCAGCAGCTTAGAGGATCCGGCACTGAACACTGAAGCTTTCTTT. Translating it yields CASSLEDPALNTEAFF.

This clonotype has just one count. V gene TRBV27 combines with J gene TRBJ1-1; perhaps TRBD1 as D (5 bases). CDR3 length: 14 residues. The V end lost 3 bases, the J end lost 2 bases, and 10 bases lay between the germline ends. CDR1 MNHEY and CDR2 SMNVEV come from the germline V gene (reference sequence). Here the CDR3 reads CASSFLTDNTEAFF. The CDR3 bases are TGTGCCAGCAGTTTTTTGACAGATAACACTGAAGCTTTCTTT.

V gene TRBV19 combines with J gene TRBJ1-5; the D gene is possibly TRBD1 (5 bases). The V and J ends lost 11 bases and 3 bases respectively, with 11 bases between them. The CDR3 spans 12 residues. The V gene's germline CDR1 is LNHDA and CDR2 SQIVND (reference sequence). The CDR3 region is CACGQHNQPQHF. The CDR3 DNA reads TGTGCCTGTGGACAACACAATCAGCCCCAGCATTTT.

The V and J genes are TRBV3-1 and TRBJ1-1; D ambiguous. The CDR3 covers 15 residues. Trimming cost V 0 bases and J 2 bases, with 10 bases left between them. The germline V gene encodes CDR1 LGHDT and CDR2 YNNKEL (reference sequence). The CDR3 DNA sequence: TGTGCCAGCAGCCAAGATCGGGCGGTTAACACTGAAGCTTTCTTT. It translates to CASSQDRAVNTEAFF. Looking up the rest from reference TRBV3-1 and TRBJ1-1 gives the full variable domain: DTAVSQTPKYLVTQMGNDKSIKCEQNLGHDTMYWYKQDSKKFLKIMFSYNNKELIINETVPNRFSPKSPDKAHLNLHINSLELGDSAVYFCASSQDRAVNTEAFFGQGTRLTVV.

The J gene is TRBJ2-3, the V gene TRBV7-9; 13 nucleotides line up with TRBD2. V gave up 5 bases and J gave up 6 bases; unmatched junction bases: 8. The CDR3 is 16 amino acids. Germline CDR1 reads SEHNR; CDR2 reads FQNEAQ (reference sequence). The CDR3 DNA sequence: TGTGCCAGCAGCGACGGACTAGCGGGGGAGCGGGATACGCAGTATTTT. It is translated as CASSDGLAGERDTQYF. The full variable domain, rest sourced from reference TRBV7-9 and TRBJ2-3, is DTGVSQNPRHKITKRGQNVTFRCDPISEHNRLYWYRQTLGQGPEFLTYFQNEAQLEKSRLLSDRFSAERPKGSFSTLEIQRTEQGDSAMYLCASSDGLAGERDTQYFGPGTRLTVL.